A single sample gave rise to the 3 T cell receptor beta chains below, sequenced in a study of vaccination and CD4 T cells after COVID-19. These receptors have no known antigen. Cultured CD4+ T cells had their DNA profiled by the Oncomine TCR Beta short-read assay. From cultured CD4+ T cells, genomic DNA was extracted. TCRdb re-called the PCR reads through MiXCR, storing one row per CDR3 protein. The sample includes roughly 10,000 distinct CDR3 sequences, 30% of them seen just once. The treatment denotes: approximately nine-day PBMC culture with coronavirus spike peptide pools or control peptides (ViraFEST assay). These CD4+ T cells came from an unexposed donor, sampled before the COVID-19 pandemic (2011-2018). Sample: CD4+ T cells from blood, cultured in vitro. The receptors stem from a human donor in good health.

The CDR3, as DNA: TGTGCCAGCAGTGAAAGCGGGTTGGGCTCCTACAATGAGCAGTTCTTC. Translating it yields CASSESGLGSYNEQFF. This chain joins TRBV28 and TRBJ2-1; TRBD2 is a possible D gene (6 bases). The CDR3 has 16 amino acids. CDR1 and CDR2 from the germline V gene are MDHEN and SYDVKM. The germline V and J ends were trimmed by 5 bases and 0 bases, with 14 bases remaining between them.

This clonotype was seen only a few times. The chain couples TRBV28 to TRBJ2-2, with D maybe TRBD1 (6 bases). Germline V gives CDR1 MDHEN, CDR2 SYDVKM. With 6 bases removed from V and 5 bases from J, the gap between germline ends came to 7 bases. CDR3 length equals 12 residues. CDR3 region: CASRTGTGELFF. CDR3 in DNA: TGTGCCAGCAGAACAGGGACCGGGGAGCTGTTTTTT.

The sample holds a few counts of this clonotype. Mismatch with germline at one junction end may stem from a read error. The chain carries TRBV7-7 and TRBJ2-2, with 10 bases aligning to TRBD1. The CDR3 loop spans 14 amino acids. The germline V gene has CDR1 SSHAT and CDR2 FNYEAQ (reference sequence). Here the CDR3 reads CASSSDRGIGELFF. For the CDR3, the DNA is TGTGCTAGCAGCTCGGACAGGGGGATCGGGGAGCTGTTTTTT.